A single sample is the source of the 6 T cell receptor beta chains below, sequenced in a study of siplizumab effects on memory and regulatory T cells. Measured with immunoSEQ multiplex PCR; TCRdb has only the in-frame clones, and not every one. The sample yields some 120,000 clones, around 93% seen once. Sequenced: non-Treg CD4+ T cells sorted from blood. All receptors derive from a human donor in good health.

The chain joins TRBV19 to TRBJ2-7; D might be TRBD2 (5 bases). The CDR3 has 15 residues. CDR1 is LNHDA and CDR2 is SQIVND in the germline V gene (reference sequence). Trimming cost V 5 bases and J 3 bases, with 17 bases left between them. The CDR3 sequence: CASSYRRGEGYEQYF. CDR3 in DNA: TGTGCCAGTAGTTACCGTCGGGGAGAAGGCTACGAGCAGTACTTC. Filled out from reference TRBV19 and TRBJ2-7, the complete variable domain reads DGGITQSPKYLFRKEGQNVTLSCEQNLNHDAMYWYRQDPGQGLRLIYYSQIVNDFQKGDIAEGYSVSREKKESFPLTVTSAQKNPTAFYLCASSYRRGEGYEQYFGPGTRLTVT.

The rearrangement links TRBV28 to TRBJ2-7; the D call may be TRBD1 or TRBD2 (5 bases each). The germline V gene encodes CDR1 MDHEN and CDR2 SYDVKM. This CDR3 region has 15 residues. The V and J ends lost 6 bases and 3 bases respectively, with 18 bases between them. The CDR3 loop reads CASSPEGRPDYEQYF. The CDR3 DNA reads TGTGCCAGCAGCCCTGAGGGGAGACCTGACTACGAGCAGTACTTC. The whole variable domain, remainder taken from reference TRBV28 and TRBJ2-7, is DVKVTQSSRYLVKRTGEKVFLECVQDMDHENMFWYRQDPGLGLRLIYFSYDVKMKEKGDIPEGYSVSREKKERFSLILESASTNQTSMYLCASSPEGRPDYEQYFGPGTRLTVT.

Written as DNA, the CDR3 is TGCAGTGCTAGTATGGGGGGGGAAGCTTTCTTT. It codes for CSASMGGEAFF. This chain connects TRBV20-1 to TRBJ1-1, with D maybe TRBD1 (5 bases). V was shortened by 3 bases and J by 8 bases, with 10 bases between the two germline ends. The CDR3 extends over 11 amino acids. Germline CDR1 DFQATT, CDR2 SNEGSKA (reference sequence).

The CDR3 sequence: CASSLSDPYNSPLHF. The CDR3 DNA reads TGCGCCAGCAGCTTGAGTGACCCCTATAATTCACCCCTCCACTTT. The chain uses TRBV5-1 and TRBJ1-6, with D uncertain. V lost 1 base and J 2 bases, leaving 7 bases between the germline ends. Germline CDR1 reads SGHRS; CDR2 reads YFSETQ. The CDR3 extends over 15 amino acids.

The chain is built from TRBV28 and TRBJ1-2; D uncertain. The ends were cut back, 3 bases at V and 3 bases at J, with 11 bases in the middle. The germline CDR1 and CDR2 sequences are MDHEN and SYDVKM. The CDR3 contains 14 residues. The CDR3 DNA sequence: TGTGCCAGCAGTTTGGGCGGGGTGTACTATGGCTACACCTTC. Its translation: CASSLGGVYYGYTF.

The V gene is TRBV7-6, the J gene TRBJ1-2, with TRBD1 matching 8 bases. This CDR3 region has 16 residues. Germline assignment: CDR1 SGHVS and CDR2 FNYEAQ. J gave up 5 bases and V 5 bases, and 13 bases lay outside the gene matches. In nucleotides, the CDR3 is TGTGCCAGCAGCACAAGACCCAGGGGGCGCGAGTATGGCTACACCTTC. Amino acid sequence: CASSTRPRGREYGYTF.